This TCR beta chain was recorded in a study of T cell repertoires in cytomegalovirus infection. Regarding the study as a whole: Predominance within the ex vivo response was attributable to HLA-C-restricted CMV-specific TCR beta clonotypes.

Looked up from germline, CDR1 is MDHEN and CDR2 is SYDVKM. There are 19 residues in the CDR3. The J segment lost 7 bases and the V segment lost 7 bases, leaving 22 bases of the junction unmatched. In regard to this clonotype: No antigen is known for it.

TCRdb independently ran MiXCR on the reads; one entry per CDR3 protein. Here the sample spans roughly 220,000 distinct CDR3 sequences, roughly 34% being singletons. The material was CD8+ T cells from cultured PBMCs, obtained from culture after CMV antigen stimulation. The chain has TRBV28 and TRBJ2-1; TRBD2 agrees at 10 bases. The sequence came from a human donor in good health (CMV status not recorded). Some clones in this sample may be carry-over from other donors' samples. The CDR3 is CASKRSYQAGGLPGNEQFF. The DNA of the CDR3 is TGTGCCAGCAAGAGGTCCTATCAAGCGGGAGGGCTACCAGGGAATGAGCAGTTCTTC. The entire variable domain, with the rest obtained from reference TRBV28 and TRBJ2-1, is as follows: DVKVTQSSRYLVKRTGEKVFLECVQDMDHENMFWYRQDPGLGLRLIYFSYDVKMKEKGDIPEGYSVSREKKERFSLILESASTNQTSMYLCASKRSYQAGGLPGNEQFFGPGTRLTVL.